A single sample gave rise to the 24 T cell receptor beta chains below, sequenced in a study of blood T cell repertoires in COVID-19. TCRdb's copy holds only in-frame clones and misses some; the assay was immunoSEQ multiplex PCR. Of 250,000 to 300,000 clones listed, approximately 88% were seen once; the top ten hold just under 0.95%. Specimen: peripheral blood. All receptors derive from a middle-aged woman who had recovered from COVID-19.

V is TRBV19 and J is TRBJ2-5; TRBD1 agrees at 7 bases. V gave up 3 bases and J gave up 3 bases; unmatched junction bases: 7. The CDR3 loop spans 15 amino acids. The germline V gene encodes CDR1 LNHDA and CDR2 SQIVND (reference sequence). CDR3 sequence: CASSISTGEEETQYF. The CDR3 DNA is TGTGCCAGTAGTATCTCTACAGGGGAAGAAGAGACCCAGTACTTC.

The chain has TRBV7-9 and TRBJ2-3; TRBD1 is a possible D gene (5 bases). Deletions cut 3 bases from V and 3 bases from J, with 10 bases between. Germline V gene data show CDR1 as SEHNR and CDR2 as FQNEAQ (reference sequence). This CDR3 comprises 14 residues. CDR3 region: CASSFGQWTDTQYF. CDR3 nucleotides: TGTGCCAGCAGCTTTGGACAATGGACAGATACGCAGTATTTT.

This chain joins TRBV11-3 and TRBJ2-5; a possible D gene is TRBD2 (5 bases). Germline V lookup: CDR1 SGHNT, CDR2 YENEEA. With 1 base removed from V and 5 bases from J, the gap between germline ends came to 11 bases. The CDR3 extends over 14 amino acids. The CDR3 nucleotides read TGTGCCAGCAGCTTAGGGAGGATTGATGAGACCCAGTACTTC. It codes for CASSLGRIDETQYF.

The gene calls are TRBV19 and TRBJ1-4; TRBD1 matches 7 bases. J was trimmed by 8 bases and V by 4 bases; bases with no gene match: 13. Germline assignment: CDR1 LNHDA and CDR2 SQIVND (reference sequence). The CDR3 contains 16 residues. The CDR3 loop reads CASSTPNRGGGEKLFF. CDR3 in DNA: TGTGCCAGTAGTACTCCCAACAGGGGTGGAGGGGAAAAACTGTTTTTT.

This clone was detected only once. J is TRBJ1-2 and V is TRBV5-1; D gene unclear. Germline V gene sequence: CDR1 SGHRS, CDR2 YFSETQ. Between the trimmed V and J ends, which lost 3 bases and 6 bases, there was a span of 15 bases. This CDR3 is built from 14 residues. The DNA of the CDR3 is TGCGCCAGCAGCTCACTAAGCGGGGAGAATGGCTACACCTTC. Translating it yields CASSSLSGENGYTF.

The V call is TRBV7-3, the J call TRBJ2-1; 10 bases match TRBD2. Trimming cost V 5 bases and J 4 bases; bases outside gene matches: 5. Germline values: CDR1 SGHTA, CDR2 FQGTGA. The CDR3 contains 15 residues. CDR3 in amino acids: CASSPGTSEYNEQFF. Here the CDR3 DNA reads TGTGCCAGCAGCCCGGGGACTAGCGAGTACAATGAGCAGTTCTTC. The full variable domain, in which reference TRBV7-3 and TRBJ2-1 provide the parts outside the CDR3, is GAGVSQTPSNKVTEKGKYVELRCDPISGHTALYWYRQSLGQGPEFLIYFQGTGAADDSGLPNDRFFAVRPEGSVSTLKIQRTERGDSAVYLCASSPGTSEYNEQFFGPGTRLTVL.

This CDR3 is CASSEQSYEQYF. The DNA of the CDR3 is TGTGCCAGCAGTGAGCAGTCCTACGAGCAGTACTTC. The rearrangement uses TRBV2 and TRBJ2-7; no clear D. CDR1 SNHLY and CDR2 FYNNEI come from the germline V gene. V gave up 3 bases and J gave up 1 base, with 4 bases separating them. The CDR3 is 12 residues long.

The chain links TRBV7-3 to TRBJ2-7, with D perhaps TRBD2 (6 bases). Germline V CDR1 and CDR2: SGHTA, FQGTGA. The CDR3 is 15 amino acids. The V end was cut by 4 bases, the J end by 5 bases, with 18 bases between. The CDR3, as DNA: TGTGCCAGCAGCTACCGAGGAGGGGTTGGCGACGAGCAGTACTTC. Its protein product is CASSYRGGVGDEQYF.

V usage is TRBV7-2 and J usage is TRBJ1-6; D is undetermined. The V end lost 2 bases, the J end lost 9 bases, and 17 bases lay between the germline ends. CDR1 is SGHTA and CDR2 is FQGNSA in the germline V gene. The CDR3 is 16 amino acids. CDR3 residues: CASSLSYPSEGSPLHF. The CDR3 region has the DNA TGTGCCAGCAGCTTATCTTATCCCAGTGAGGGTTCACCCCTCCACTTT. The full variable domain, completed using reference TRBV7-2 and TRBJ1-6, is GAGVSQSPSNKVTEKGKDVELRCDPISGHTALYWYRQSLGQGLEFLIYFQGNSAPDKSGLPSDRFSAERTGGSVSTLTIQRTQQEDSAVYLCASSLSYPSEGSPLHFGNGTRLTVT.

CDR3 sequence reads: CATSAQEGSYNEQFF. The CDR3 DNA is TGTGCCACCAGCGCCCAGGAGGGGTCCTACAATGAGCAGTTCTTC. This chain connects TRBV15 to TRBJ2-1, with D perhaps TRBD2 (6 bases). The CDR3 totals 15 residues. V lost 5 bases and J lost 1, with 12 bases in between. Germline assignment: CDR1 LNHNV and CDR2 YYDKDF (reference sequence).

The chain joins TRBV19 to TRBJ2-1, with TRBD2 matching over 9 bases. Germline values: CDR1 LNHDA, CDR2 SQIVND (reference sequence). Germline trimming cut 6 bases from V and 9 bases from J; bases unmatched to any gene: 12. The CDR3 is 15 residues long. The CDR3, as DNA: TGTGCCAGTAGAAGTAGCGGGAGCCCTCGGGGTGAGCAGTTCTTC. Encoded protein: CASRSSGSPRGEQFF.

The chain carries TRBV28 and TRBJ2-1, with 12 bases matching TRBD2. The CDR3 covers 21 residues. Germline lookup yields CDR1 MDHEN and CDR2 SYDVKM. Trimming at V came to 8 bases and at J to 0 bases, leaving 20 bases not matched to a gene. CDR3: CASRLHGLAGRVGSSYNEQFF. CDR3 bases: TGTGCCAGCCGACTGCACGGACTAGCGGGAAGGGTGGGGAGCTCCTACAATGAGCAGTTCTTC.

This rearrangement joins TRBV3-1 (or the pseudogene TRBV3-2) to TRBJ1-5; 9 positions agree with TRBD1. Germline V gene sequence: CDR1 LGHDT, CDR2 YNNKEL (reference sequence). V shed 4 bases and J 4 bases; nucleotides not matched to a gene: 2. This CDR3 comprises 14 residues. The CDR3 protein is CASSPGQGNQPQHF. CDR3 nucleotide sequence: TGTGCCAGCAGCCCCGGACAGGGGAATCAGCCCCAGCATTTT.

This sequence joins TRBV19 and TRBJ2-1; no clear D. From germline, CDR1 is LNHDA and CDR2 SQIVND (reference sequence). This CDR3 contains 15 residues. Trimming stripped 6 bases from V and 0 bases from J, with 12 bases between. The CDR3, as DNA: TGTGCCAGTAGACGAGCGCTTAGCTCCTACAATGAGCAGTTCTTC. Protein sequence: CASRRALSSYNEQFF.

In this sample, this clone turned up once. The rearrangement joins TRBV5-4 to TRBJ1-4; 8 positions match TRBD1. Germline V CDR1 and CDR2: SGHNT, YYREEE (reference sequence). Losses at the gene ends were 1 base for V and 8 bases for J; bases not matched to a gene: 7. The CDR3 totals 15 residues. Here the CDR3 reads CASSLRQGAREKLFF. CDR3 coding DNA: TGTGCCAGCAGCTTGCGCCAGGGGGCACGGGAAAAACTGTTTTTT.

The V gene is TRBV14, the J gene TRBJ2-2; D might be TRBD1 (5 bases). This CDR3 contains 13 residues. The V gene's germline CDR1 is SGHDN and CDR2 FVKESK. V dropped 4 bases and J dropped 5 bases, with 8 bases sitting between them. CDR3 sequence reads: CASSRQQTGELFF. Written as DNA, the CDR3 is TGTGCCAGCAGCCGACAGCAAACCGGGGAGCTGTTTTTT. The full variable domain, rest sourced from reference TRBV14 and TRBJ2-2, is EAGVTQFPSHSVIEKGQTVTLRCDPISGHDNLYWYRRVMGKEIKFLLHFVKESKQDESGMPNNRFLAERTGGTYSTLKVQPAELEDSGVYFCASSRQQTGELFFGEGSRLTVL.

This clone was found once. The rearrangement joins TRBV6-2 or TRBV6-3 to TRBJ2-5, with 10 bases fitting TRBD2. The CDR3 covers 17 residues. Trimming took 3 bases from V and 5 from J; bases not matched to a gene: 12. Germline CDR1 reads MNHEY; CDR2 reads SVGEGT. CDR3 sequence: CASSYWGLAGARETQYF. In DNA, the CDR3 is TGTGCCAGCAGTTATTGGGGGCTAGCGGGAGCCAGGGAGACCCAGTACTTC.

This chain joins TRBV5-1 and TRBJ2-2; D possibly corresponds to TRBD2 (6 bases). The CDR3 has 14 residues. Germline CDR1 and CDR2: SGHRS and YFSETQ. V was cut by 4 bases and J by 3 bases, with 10 bases left in between. The CDR3 DNA follows: TGCGCCAGCAGCCTGGGACTTGACACCGGGGAGCTGTTTTTT. Encoded protein: CASSLGLDTGELFF.

The gene calls are TRBV11-2 and TRBJ2-1, with 11 bases aligning to TRBD2. J gave up 14 bases and V 0 bases, and 9 bases lay outside the gene matches. The CDR3 length is 15 residues. Germline values: CDR1 SGHAT, CDR2 FQNNGV. In nucleotides, the CDR3 is TGTGCCAGCAGCTTAGAAGCACTAGCGGGAGTATACGAGTTCTTC. The encoded protein is CASSLEALAGVYEFF.

This clone occurred a few times. The rearrangement links TRBV5-1 to TRBJ1-4; D is uncertain. CDR3 size: 16 residues. Trimming removed 4 bases from V and 0 bases from J, with 13 bases in between. The germline CDR1 and CDR2 sequences are SGHRS and YFSETQ. CDR3 sequence (DNA): TGCGCCAGCAGCCCCGGAGGGTCAGCAACTAATGAAAAACTGTTTTTT. This translates into CASSPGGSATNEKLFF.

V is TRBV19 and J is TRBJ2-1; 13 nucleotides agree with TRBD2. J gave up 8 bases and V 6 bases, and 7 bases lay outside the gene matches. The CDR3 sequence is 15 residues long. Germline V gives CDR1 LNHDA, CDR2 SQIVND (reference sequence). The CDR3 bases are TGTGCCAGTAGATGGACTAGCGGGAGTTGGGATGAGCAGTTCTTC. Its protein is CASRWTSGSWDEQFF.

The genes are TRBV5-5 and TRBJ2-2; D remains unclear. V lost 2 bases and J 0 bases, leaving 8 bases between the germline ends. This CDR3 contains 15 residues. Germline values: CDR1 SGHKS, CDR2 YYEKEE (reference sequence). The CDR3 loop reads CASSFGRTNTGELFF. CDR3 in DNA: TGTGCCAGCAGCTTTGGGCGAACGAACACCGGGGAGCTGTTTTTT.

V usage is TRBV27 and J usage is TRBJ1-1; TRBD1 matches 7 bases. J gave up 4 bases and V 5 bases, and 7 bases lay outside the gene matches. Germline V lookup: CDR1 MNHEY, CDR2 SMNVEV (reference sequence). The CDR3 has 14 residues. Here the CDR3 DNA reads TGTGCCAGCAGTCAGCAATGGGACAGCACTGAAGCTTTCTTT. Residues: CASSQQWDSTEAFF.

The chain couples TRBV6-6 to TRBJ2-3; unclear D gene. V was shortened by 7 bases and J by 4 bases, with 9 bases between the two germline ends. The V gene's germline CDR1 is MNHNY and CDR2 SVGAGI (reference sequence). CDR3 length equals 12 residues. The CDR3 here is CASKNTPDTQYF. The CDR3 nucleotides are TGTGCCAGCAAAAACACCCCAGATACGCAGTATTTT.